This T cell receptor beta chain derives from a study of shared clonotypes between healthy human individuals. Germline V gene lookup returns CDR1 MDHEN and CDR2 SYDVKM. The CDR3 has 14 residues. Trimming shortened V by 6 bases and J by 5 bases, and 16 bases separated the two germline ends. Here immunoSEQ multiplex PCR was the method, and the copy in TCRdb shows in-frame clones only, minus some. Of 450,000 to 600,000 clones listed, approximately 85% were seen once; the top ten hold roughly 13%. The receptor was derived from a woman aged 40 to 50 in good health. Some clones in this sample may be carry-over from other donors' samples. The rearrangement uses TRBV28 and TRBJ2-5; D perhaps matches TRBD1 (5 bases). Source material: PBMCs. The CDR3 coding sequence is TGTGCCAGCAGCCTGGGGCGATCCGGGGAGACCCAGTACTTC. It specifies CASSLGRSGETQYF.